The 19 T cell receptor beta chains below come from one sample, sequenced in a study of blood T cell repertoires in COVID-19. Data came from immunoSEQ multiplex PCR; TCRdb stores just in-frame clones and leaves some out. The data hold around 56,000 clones, with around 79% observed a single time. The specimen was peripheral blood. These receptors were taken from a woman between 50 and 59 years old with active or convalescent COVID-19.

V gene TRBV19 combines with J gene TRBJ2-1, with TRBD2 identical over 11 bases. CDR3 length equals 17 residues. The germline CDR1 and CDR2 sequences are LNHDA and SQIVND (reference sequence). V was clipped by 4 bases and J by 2 bases; unmatched bases: 7. The CDR3 spells CASSNVVGLAAYNEQFF. The CDR3, as DNA: TGTGCCAGTAGTAATGTCGTGGGACTAGCGGCCTACAATGAGCAGTTCTTC.

The gene calls are TRBV28 and TRBJ2-1; maybe TRBD1 (6 bases). CDR1 and CDR2 (germline): MDHEN, SYDVKM. This CDR3 region has 14 residues. Trimming removed 7 bases from V and 6 bases from J, with 16 bases in between. CDR3 in DNA: TGTGCCAGCACCGTACTACTAGGGGGCAATGAGCAGTTCTTC. Encoded protein: CASTVLLGGNEQFF. Using reference TRBV28 and TRBJ2-1 for the parts outside the CDR3, the full variable domain is DVKVTQSSRYLVKRTGEKVFLECVQDMDHENMFWYRQDPGLGLRLIYFSYDVKMKEKGDIPEGYSVSREKKERFSLILESASTNQTSMYLCASTVLLGGNEQFFGPGTRLTVL.

The chain uses TRBV5-6 and TRBJ2-3; D not certain. Germline loops: CDR1 SGHDT, CDR2 YYEEEE. The V gene lost 4 bases and the J gene lost 3 bases, with 9 bases spanning the gap. The CDR3 contains 13 residues. As DNA, the CDR3 is TGTGCCAGCAGCGTAATCCTAACAGATACGCAGTATTTT. Translation: CASSVILTDTQYF.

The genes are TRBV5-1 and TRBJ2-5; D is perhaps TRBD2 (6 bases). This CDR3 is built from 14 residues. V lost 0 bases and J 5 bases, leaving 11 bases between the germline ends. Germline CDR1 and CDR2: SGHRS and YFSETQ. This CDR3 reads CASSLEEGRETQYF. The CDR3 nucleotides read TGCGCCAGCAGCTTGGAGGAGGGCCGGGAGACCCAGTACTTC.

This rearrangement joins TRBV28 to TRBJ1-1; D is perhaps TRBD1 (5 bases). This CDR3 has 14 residues. The V end lost 3 bases, the J end lost 2 bases, and 10 bases lay between the germline ends. Germline assignment: CDR1 MDHEN and CDR2 SYDVKM. In nucleotides, the CDR3 is TGTGCCAGCAGTTTTGCAGGGATAAACACTGAAGCTTTCTTT. Translating it yields CASSFAGINTEAFF.

The chain combines TRBV30 with TRBJ1-6; TRBD1 aligns across 10 bases. CDR3 length: 19 amino acids. J gave up 9 bases and V 5 bases, and 22 bases lay outside the gene matches. Germline-derived CDR1 and CDR2 are GTSNPN and SVGIG (reference sequence). CDR3 sequence: CAWEGDWNTGTGVFSPLHF. CDR3 nucleotides: TGTGCCTGGGAGGGGGATTGGAACACCGGGACAGGGGTATTTTCACCCCTCCACTTT.

This clone turned up a few times. The chain uses TRBV29-1 and TRBJ2-7; 11 nucleotides match TRBD2. The J segment lost 5 bases and the V segment lost 1 base, leaving 13 bases of the junction unmatched. Germline CDR1 and CDR2: SQVTM and ANQGSEA. This CDR3 comprises 17 residues. CDR3 DNA sequence: TGCAGCGTTGAAGTTCGGTCCTTAGCGGGAGGGCCACACGAGCAGTACTTC. It specifies CSVEVRSLAGGPHEQYF.

Only one count was recorded for this clone. In nucleotides, the CDR3 is TGTGCCAGCAGTGAAGCGGGGACAGGGTATAGGTCTGGAAACACCATATATTTT. It encodes CASSEAGTGYRSGNTIYF. V is TRBV6-1 and J is TRBJ1-3; 9 nucleotides agree with TRBD1. V dropped 0 bases and J dropped 1; count of bases not matched to a gene: 7. Germline V gene lookup returns CDR1 MNHNS and CDR2 SASEGT. This CDR3 comprises 18 residues.

The chain couples TRBV7-6 to TRBJ2-3, with 13 bases identical to TRBD2. With 5 bases clipped from V and 2 bases from J, the junction kept 7 bases outside the gene matches. Germline loops: CDR1 SGHVS, CDR2 FNYEAQ. This CDR3 contains 17 residues. CDR3 in amino acids: CASSRGLAGAPTDTQYF. CDR3 sequence (DNA): TGTGCCAGCAGCCGCGGACTAGCGGGAGCCCCCACAGATACGCAGTATTTT. The variable domain in full, completed from reference TRBV7-6 and TRBJ2-3, reads GAGVSQSPRYKVTKRGQDVALRCDPISGHVSLYWYRQALGQGPEFLTYFNYEAQQDKSGLPNDRFSAERPEGSISTLTIQRTEQRDSAMYRCASSRGLAGAPTDTQYFGPGTRLTVL.

This chain links TRBV10-1 with TRBJ2-3; the D is unclear. CDR1 WNHNN and CDR2 SYGVQD come from the germline V gene (reference sequence). With 3 bases removed from V and 6 bases from J, the gap between germline ends came to 13 bases. The CDR3 has 14 amino acids. The chain's CDR3 is CASSEVADRDTQYF. CDR3 bases: TGCGCCAGCAGTGAAGTAGCCGACCGGGATACGCAGTATTTT.

The genes are TRBV5-5 and TRBJ2-5; D is unresolved. Germline lookup yields CDR1 SGHKS and CDR2 YYEKEE (reference sequence). This CDR3 spans 13 amino acids. Trimming shortened V by 0 bases and J by 5 bases, and 8 bases separated the two germline ends. The CDR3 here is CASSLVGVETQYF. CDR3 sequence (DNA): TGTGCCAGCAGCTTGGTTGGAGTGGAGACCCAGTACTTC.

As for this clone: This same CDR3 is encoded by further DNA sequences in the sample. J is TRBJ2-2 and V is TRBV30; 9 bases map to TRBD2. The length of the CDR3 is 12 residues. From germline, CDR1 is GTSNPN and CDR2 SVGIG (reference sequence). The CDR3 DNA reads TGTGGGGGCGGGAGGGGTACCGGGGAGCTGTTTTTT. Translated, it gives CGGGRGTGELFF.

This chain links TRBV6-5 with TRBJ2-3; 11 bases agree with TRBD2. Losses at the gene ends were 6 bases for V and 7 bases for J; bases not matched to a gene: 9. Germline CDR1 is MNHEY and CDR2 is SVGAGI. The CDR3 spans 15 residues. CDR3 sequence: CASRSGTSGGNTQYF. The CDR3 DNA reads TGTGCCAGCAGGTCCGGGACTAGCGGAGGAAATACGCAGTATTTT.

DNA for the CDR3: TGTGCCTGGAGTTCTAGCGTCCCCCCAGATACGCAGTATTTT. This codes for CAWSSSVPPDTQYF. The V and J genes are TRBV30 and TRBJ2-3; possible D gene TRBD2, 6 bases. In germline, CDR1 is GTSNPN, CDR2 SVGIG (reference sequence). Trimming removed 2 bases at V and 4 bases at J, with 13 bases between. The CDR3 sequence is 14 residues long.

The chain uses TRBV6-5 and TRBJ1-2; D is possibly TRBD1 (5 bases). Trimming pared 2 bases from V and 6 bases from J, leaving 13 bases between. Germline V lookup: CDR1 MNHEY, CDR2 SVGAGI. The CDR3 runs 14 residues. For the CDR3, the DNA is TGTGCCAGCAGTTACCGGGACTTAAGGGATGGCTACACCTTC. This sequence encodes CASSYRDLRDGYTF.

V is TRBV27 and J is TRBJ2-1, with 13 bases aligning to TRBD2. The germline V gene has CDR1 MNHEY and CDR2 SMNVEV (reference sequence). V trimming: 5 bases; J trimming: 8 bases; junction bases outside the gene matches: 9. The CDR3 is made up of 16 amino acids. CDR3 nucleotides: TGTGCCAGCAGTACGAGACTAGCGGGAGGTAGGGATGAGCAGTTCTTC. Translation: CASSTRLAGGRDEQFF.

Only one count was recorded for this clone. The chain is built from TRBV19 and TRBJ1-3; maybe TRBD1 (6 bases). The CDR3 has 17 amino acids. Germline CDR1 reads LNHDA; CDR2 reads SQIVND (reference sequence). Deletions cut 5 bases from V and 0 bases from J, with 17 bases between. The CDR3 loop is CASSLRQDQDSGNTIYF. The DNA of the CDR3 is TGTGCCAGTAGTCTCAGACAGGACCAAGACTCTGGAAACACCATATATTTT.

The chain links TRBV7-9 to TRBJ2-1; D call uncertain. Germline-derived CDR1 and CDR2 are SEHNR and FQNEAQ (reference sequence). The CDR3 totals 13 residues. V lost 4 bases to trimming and J lost 10 bases, with 14 bases between them. The CDR3 protein is CASSWLSSREQFF. CDR3 sequence (DNA): TGTGCCAGCAGCTGGCTCTCGTCTCGAGAGCAGTTCTTC.

V gene TRBV10-1 combines with J gene TRBJ2-3, with D maybe TRBD1 (6 bases). The germline CDR1 and CDR2 sequences are WNHNN and SYGVQD (reference sequence). Trimming shortened V by 4 bases and J by 0 bases, and 11 bases separated the two germline ends. This CDR3 contains 15 residues. The CDR3 DNA follows: TGCGCCAGCAGTGCCAGGGGACCGAGCACAGATACGCAGTATTTT. It specifies CASSARGPSTDTQYF.